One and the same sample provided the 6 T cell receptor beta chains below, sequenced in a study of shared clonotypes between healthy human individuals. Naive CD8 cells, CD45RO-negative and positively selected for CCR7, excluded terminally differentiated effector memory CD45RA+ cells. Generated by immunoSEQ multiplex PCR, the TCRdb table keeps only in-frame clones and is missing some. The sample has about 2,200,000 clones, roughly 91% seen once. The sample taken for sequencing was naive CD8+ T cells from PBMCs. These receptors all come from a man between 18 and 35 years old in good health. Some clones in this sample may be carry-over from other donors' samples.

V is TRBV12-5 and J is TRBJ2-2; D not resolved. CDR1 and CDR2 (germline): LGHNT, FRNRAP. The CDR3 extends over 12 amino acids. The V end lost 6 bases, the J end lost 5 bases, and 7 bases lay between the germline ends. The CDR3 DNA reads TGTGCTAGTGGCACCTCGACCGGGGAGCTGTTTTTT. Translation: CASGTSTGELFF.

The CDR3 loop is CASAGGAYTGELFF. CDR3 DNA sequence: TGTGCCAGCGCAGGGGGCGCGTACACCGGGGAGCTGTTTTTT. The V and J genes are TRBV25-1 and TRBJ2-2, with TRBD1 identical over 8 bases. CDR3 size: 14 residues. V lost 8 bases to trimming and J lost 3 bases; unmatched junction nucleotides: 5. Per the germline V gene, CDR1 is MGHDK and CDR2 is SYGVNS.

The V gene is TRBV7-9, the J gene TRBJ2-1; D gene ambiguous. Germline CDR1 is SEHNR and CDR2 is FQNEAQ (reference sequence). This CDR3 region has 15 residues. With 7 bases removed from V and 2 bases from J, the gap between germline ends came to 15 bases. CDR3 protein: CASTLSANAYNEQFF. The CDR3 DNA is TGTGCCAGCACCCTTTCGGCCAACGCCTACAATGAGCAGTTCTTC.

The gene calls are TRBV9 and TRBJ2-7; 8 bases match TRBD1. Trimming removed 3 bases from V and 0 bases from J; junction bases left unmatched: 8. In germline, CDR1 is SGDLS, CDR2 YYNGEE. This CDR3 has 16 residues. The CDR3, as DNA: TGTGCCAGCAGCGAAACCGGGACAGGAGCCTCCTACGAGCAGTACTTC. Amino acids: CASSETGTGASYEQYF. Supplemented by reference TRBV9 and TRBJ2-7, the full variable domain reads DSGVTQTPKHLITATGQRVTLRCSPRSGDLSVYWYQQSLDQGLQFLIQYYNGEERAKGNILERFSAQQFPDLHSELNLSSLELGDSALYFCASSETGTGASYEQYFGPGTRLTVT.

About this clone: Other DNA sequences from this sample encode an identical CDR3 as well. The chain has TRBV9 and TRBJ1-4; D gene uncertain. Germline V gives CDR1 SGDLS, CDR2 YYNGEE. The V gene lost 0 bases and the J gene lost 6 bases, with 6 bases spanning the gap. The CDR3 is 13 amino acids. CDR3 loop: CASSVGADEKLFF. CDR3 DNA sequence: TGTGCCAGCAGCGTAGGGGCCGATGAAAAACTGTTTTTT.

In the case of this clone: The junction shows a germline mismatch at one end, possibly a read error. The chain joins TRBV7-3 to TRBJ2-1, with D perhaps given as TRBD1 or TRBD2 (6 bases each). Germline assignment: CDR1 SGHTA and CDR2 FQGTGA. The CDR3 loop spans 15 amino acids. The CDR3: CASSPTGGSHNEQFF. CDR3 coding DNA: TGTGCCAGCAGCCCTACCGGGGGCTCCCACAATGAGCAGTTCTTC.